The clone carrying this T cell receptor (beta chain) was seen at least ten times. The antigen is undetermined. This CDR3 spans 16 amino acids. With V trimmed by 3 bases and J by 5 bases, 4 bases remained unmatched. Germline CDR1 is LGHNA and CDR2 is YSLEER. This entry belongs to a study of T cell repertoires in cytomegalovirus infection. Each CDR3 protein is one row after TCRdb ran MiXCR on the reads. The sample records 200,000 to 300,000 distinct CDR3 sequences, around 9% being singletons. The study, taken as a whole, reports: Frequencies of public TCR beta families were cumulated, and this identified carriers of CMV plus the relevant HLA. The study found HLA-C-restricted CMV-specific TCR beta clonotypes dominating the ex vivo response.

Specimen: PBMCs. The gene calls are TRBV4-3 and TRBJ2-3, with 14 bases that match TRBD2. This clonotype originated in a human donor in good health (CMV status not recorded). Some clones in this sample may be carry-over from other donors' samples. CDR3 amino acids: CASSHSGLAGGDTQYF. The CDR3 DNA follows: TGCGCCAGCAGCCACAGCGGACTAGCGGGAGGAGATACGCAGTATTTT.